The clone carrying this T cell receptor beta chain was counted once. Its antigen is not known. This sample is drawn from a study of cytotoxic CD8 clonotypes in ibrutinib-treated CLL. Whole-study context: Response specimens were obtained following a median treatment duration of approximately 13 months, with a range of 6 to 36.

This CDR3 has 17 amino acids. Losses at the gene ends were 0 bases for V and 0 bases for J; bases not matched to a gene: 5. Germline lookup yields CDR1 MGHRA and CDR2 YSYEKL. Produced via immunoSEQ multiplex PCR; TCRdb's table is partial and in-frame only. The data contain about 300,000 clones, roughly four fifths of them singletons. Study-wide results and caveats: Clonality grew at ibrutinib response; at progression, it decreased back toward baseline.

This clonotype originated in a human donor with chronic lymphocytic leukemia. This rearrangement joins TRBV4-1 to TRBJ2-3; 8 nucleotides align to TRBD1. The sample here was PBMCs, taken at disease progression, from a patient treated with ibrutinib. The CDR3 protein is CASSQDHRGSSTDTQYF. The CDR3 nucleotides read TGCGCCAGCAGCCAAGATCACAGGGGGTCTAGCACAGATACGCAGTATTTT.